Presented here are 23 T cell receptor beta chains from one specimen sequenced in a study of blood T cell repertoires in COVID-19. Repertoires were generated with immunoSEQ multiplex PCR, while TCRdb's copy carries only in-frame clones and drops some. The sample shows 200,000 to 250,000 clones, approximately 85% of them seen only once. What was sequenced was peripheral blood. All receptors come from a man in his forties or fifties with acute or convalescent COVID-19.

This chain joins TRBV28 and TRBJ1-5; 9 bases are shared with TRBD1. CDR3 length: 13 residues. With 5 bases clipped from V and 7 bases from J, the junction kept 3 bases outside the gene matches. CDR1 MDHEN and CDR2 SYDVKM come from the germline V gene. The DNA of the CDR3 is TGTGCCAGCAGTATACAGGGGGCCCAGCCCCAGCATTTT. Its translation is CASSIQGAQPQHF.

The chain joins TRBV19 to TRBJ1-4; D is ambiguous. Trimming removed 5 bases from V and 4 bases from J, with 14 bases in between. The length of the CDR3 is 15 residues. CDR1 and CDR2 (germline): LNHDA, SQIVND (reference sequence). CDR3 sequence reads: CASSGGPTVNEKLFF. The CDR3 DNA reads TGTGCCAGTAGTGGAGGGCCTACCGTTAATGAAAAACTGTTTTTT.

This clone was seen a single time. The CDR3 DNA sequence: TGCAGCGTCGCGGACAGCGGCTACGAGCAGTACTTC. Translating it yields CSVADSGYEQYF. This chain links TRBV29-1 with TRBJ2-7; tentatively, D is TRBD1 (6 bases). The germline V gene encodes CDR1 SQVTM and CDR2 ANQGSEA. The CDR3 consists of 12 residues. Between the trimmed V and J ends, which lost 6 bases and 3 bases, there was a span of 12 bases.

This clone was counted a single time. CDR3 residues: CASSSSQARTVSYEQYF. The CDR3 nucleotides are TGTGCCAGCAGCTCCTCACAGGCTCGGACGGTCTCCTACGAGCAGTACTTC. The chain joins TRBV11-2 to TRBJ2-7; D perhaps matches TRBD1 (5 bases). The germline V gene encodes CDR1 SGHAT and CDR2 FQNNGV. The CDR3 has 17 residues. The ends were cut back, 4 bases at V and 0 bases at J, with 19 bases in the middle.

The CDR3 DNA sequence: TGTGCCACCAGCAGAGTGGCCTCCCTGCTTGCAGATACGCAGTATTTT. Translated, it gives CATSRVASLLADTQYF. The J gene is TRBJ2-3, the V gene TRBV15; D not certain. Trimming took 1 base from V and 4 from J, leaving 15 bases between them. CDR3 length: 16 amino acids. The germline CDR1 and CDR2 sequences are LNHNV and YYDKDF (reference sequence).

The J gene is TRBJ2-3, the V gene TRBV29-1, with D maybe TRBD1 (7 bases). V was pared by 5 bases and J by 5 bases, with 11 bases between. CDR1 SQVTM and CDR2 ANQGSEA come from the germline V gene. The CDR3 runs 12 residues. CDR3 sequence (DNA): TGCAGCGTTTTGCAGGGGGGAGATACGCAGTATTTT. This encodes CSVLQGGDTQYF.

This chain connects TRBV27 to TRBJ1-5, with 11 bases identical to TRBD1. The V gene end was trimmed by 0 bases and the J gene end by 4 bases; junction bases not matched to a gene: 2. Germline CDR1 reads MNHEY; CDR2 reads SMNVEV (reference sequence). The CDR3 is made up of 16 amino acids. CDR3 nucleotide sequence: TGTGCCAGCAGTTTATCCGGGACAGGGGGAAATCAGCCCCAGCATTTT. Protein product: CASSLSGTGGNQPQHF.

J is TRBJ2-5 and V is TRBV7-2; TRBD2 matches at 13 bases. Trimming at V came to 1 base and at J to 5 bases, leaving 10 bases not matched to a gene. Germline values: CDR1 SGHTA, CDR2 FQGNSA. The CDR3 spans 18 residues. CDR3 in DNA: TGTGCCAGCAGCTTAGTACTAGCGGGGGGGCCGTCGGGCGAGACCCAGTACTTC. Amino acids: CASSLVLAGGPSGETQYF.

The CDR3 is CASSQTGASNQPQHF. In DNA form, the CDR3 reads TGTGCCAGCAGCCAGACAGGGGCTAGCAATCAGCCCCAGCATTTT. V is TRBV4-2 and J is TRBJ1-5; 8 bases are shared with TRBD1. The CDR3 is made up of 15 amino acids. Germline assignment: CDR1 LGHNA and CDR2 YNFKEQ. After removal of 3 bases from V and 0 bases from J, the junction contained 1 base not matched to a gene.

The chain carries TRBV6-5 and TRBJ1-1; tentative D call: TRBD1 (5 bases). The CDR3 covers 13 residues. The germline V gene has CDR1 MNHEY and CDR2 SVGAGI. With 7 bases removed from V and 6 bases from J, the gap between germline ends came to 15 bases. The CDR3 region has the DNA TGTGCCAGCAAAACGGGGGGGAGGCCTGAAGCTTTCTTT. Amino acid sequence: CASKTGGRPEAFF.

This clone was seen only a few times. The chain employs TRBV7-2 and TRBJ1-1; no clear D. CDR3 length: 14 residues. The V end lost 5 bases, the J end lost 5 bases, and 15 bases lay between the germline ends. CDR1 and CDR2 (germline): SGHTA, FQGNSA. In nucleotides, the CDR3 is TGTGCCAGCAGCCCGTTCCGGTGGGAGACTGAAGCTTTCTTT. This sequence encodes CASSPFRWETEAFF.

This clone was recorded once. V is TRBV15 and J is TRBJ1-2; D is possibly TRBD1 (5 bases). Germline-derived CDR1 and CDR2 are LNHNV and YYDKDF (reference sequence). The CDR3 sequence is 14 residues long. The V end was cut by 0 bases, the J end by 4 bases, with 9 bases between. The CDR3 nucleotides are TGTGCCACCAGCAGAGAACCGGGGGGCTATGGCTACACCTTC. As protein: CATSREPGGYGYTF.

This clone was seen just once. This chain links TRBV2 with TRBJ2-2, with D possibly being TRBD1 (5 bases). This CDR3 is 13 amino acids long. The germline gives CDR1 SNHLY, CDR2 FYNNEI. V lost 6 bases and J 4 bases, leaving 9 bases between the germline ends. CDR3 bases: TGTGCCAGCAGGGCCCAGGGCACCGGGGAGCTGTTTTTT. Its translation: CASRAQGTGELFF.

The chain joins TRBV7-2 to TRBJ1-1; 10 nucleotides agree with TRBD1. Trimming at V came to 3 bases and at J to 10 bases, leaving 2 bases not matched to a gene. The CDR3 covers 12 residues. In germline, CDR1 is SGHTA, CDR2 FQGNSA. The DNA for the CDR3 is TGTGCCAGCAGCTTCCGGGACAGGGGAGCTTTCTTT. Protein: CASSFRDRGAFF.

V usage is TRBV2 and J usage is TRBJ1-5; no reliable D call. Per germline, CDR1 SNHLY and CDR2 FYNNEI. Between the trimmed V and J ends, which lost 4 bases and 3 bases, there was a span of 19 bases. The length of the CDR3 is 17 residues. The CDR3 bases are TGTGCCAGCAGTGGACAAATGGGGAGGCTCTCCAATCAGCCCCAGCATTTT. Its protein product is CASSGQMGRLSNQPQHF.

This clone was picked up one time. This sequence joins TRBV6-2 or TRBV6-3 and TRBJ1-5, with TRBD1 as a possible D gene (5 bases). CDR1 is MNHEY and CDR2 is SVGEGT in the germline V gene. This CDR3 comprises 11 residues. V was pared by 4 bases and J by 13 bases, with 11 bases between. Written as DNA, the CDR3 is TGTGCCAGCAGTTTTCCGGGGGAGCAGCATTTT. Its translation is CASSFPGEQHF.

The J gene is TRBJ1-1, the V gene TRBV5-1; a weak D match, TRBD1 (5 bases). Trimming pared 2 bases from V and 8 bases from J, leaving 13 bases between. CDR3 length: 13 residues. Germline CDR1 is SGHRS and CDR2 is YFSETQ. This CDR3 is CASSFSPDREAFF. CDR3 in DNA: TGCGCCAGCAGCTTTTCTCCCGACAGAGAAGCTTTCTTT.

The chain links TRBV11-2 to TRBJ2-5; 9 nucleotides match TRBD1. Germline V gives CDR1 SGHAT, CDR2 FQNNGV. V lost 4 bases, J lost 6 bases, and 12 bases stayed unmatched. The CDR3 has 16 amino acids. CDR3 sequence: CASSSSLGQGSKTQYF. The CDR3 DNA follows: TGTGCCAGCAGCTCATCACTAGGACAGGGGTCGAAGACCCAGTACTTC.

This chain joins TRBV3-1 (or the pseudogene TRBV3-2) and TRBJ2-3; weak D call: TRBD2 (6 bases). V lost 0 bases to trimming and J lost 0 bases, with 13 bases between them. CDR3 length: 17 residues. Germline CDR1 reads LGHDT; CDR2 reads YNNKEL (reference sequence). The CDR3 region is CASSQDDAGSSTDTQYF. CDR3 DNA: TGTGCCAGCAGCCAAGATGACGCGGGGTCTAGCACAGATACGCAGTATTTT.

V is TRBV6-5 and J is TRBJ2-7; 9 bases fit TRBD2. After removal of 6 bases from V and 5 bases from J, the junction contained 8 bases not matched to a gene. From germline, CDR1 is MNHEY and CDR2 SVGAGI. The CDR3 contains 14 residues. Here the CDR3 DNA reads TGTGCCAGCAGACTCGCGGGACTAGCAGACGAGCAGTACTTC. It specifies CASRLAGLADEQYF.

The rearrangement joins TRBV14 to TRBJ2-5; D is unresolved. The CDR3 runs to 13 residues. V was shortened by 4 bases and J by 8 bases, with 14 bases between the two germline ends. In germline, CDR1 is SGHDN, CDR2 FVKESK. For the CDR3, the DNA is TGTGCCAGCAGCCCCGCTGGGCGTAGTACCCAGTACTTC. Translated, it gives CASSPAGRSTQYF.

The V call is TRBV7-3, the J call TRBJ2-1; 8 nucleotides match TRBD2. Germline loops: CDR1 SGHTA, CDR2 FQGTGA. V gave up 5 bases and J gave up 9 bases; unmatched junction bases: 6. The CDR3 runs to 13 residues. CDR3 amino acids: CASSLSAGAEQFF. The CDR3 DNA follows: TGTGCCAGCAGCCTCTCAGCGGGGGCTGAGCAGTTCTTC. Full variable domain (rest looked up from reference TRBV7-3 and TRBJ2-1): GAGVSQTPSNKVTEKGKYVELRCDPISGHTALYWYRQSLGQGPEFLIYFQGTGAADDSGLPNDRFFAVRPEGSVSTLKIQRTERGDSAVYLCASSLSAGAEQFFGPGTRLTVL.

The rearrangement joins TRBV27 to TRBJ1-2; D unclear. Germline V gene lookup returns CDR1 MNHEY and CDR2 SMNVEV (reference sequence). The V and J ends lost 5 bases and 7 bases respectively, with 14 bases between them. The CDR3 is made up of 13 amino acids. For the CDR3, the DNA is TGTGCCAGCAGTACCGGAGGGTATCTTGGCTACACCTTC. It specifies CASSTGGYLGYTF.